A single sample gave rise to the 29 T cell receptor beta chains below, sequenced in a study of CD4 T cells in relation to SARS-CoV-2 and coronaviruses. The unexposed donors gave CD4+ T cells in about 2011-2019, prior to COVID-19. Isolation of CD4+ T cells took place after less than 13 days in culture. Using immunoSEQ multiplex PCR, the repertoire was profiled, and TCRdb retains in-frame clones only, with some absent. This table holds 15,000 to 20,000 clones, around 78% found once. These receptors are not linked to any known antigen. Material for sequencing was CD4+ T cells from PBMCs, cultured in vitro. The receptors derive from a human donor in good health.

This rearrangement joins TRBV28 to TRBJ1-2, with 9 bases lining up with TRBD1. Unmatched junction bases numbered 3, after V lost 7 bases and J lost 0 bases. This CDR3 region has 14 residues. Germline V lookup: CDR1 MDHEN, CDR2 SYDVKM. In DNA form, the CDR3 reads TGTGCCAGCATAGACAGGGGGACTAACTATGGCTACACCTTC. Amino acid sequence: CASIDRGTNYGYTF.

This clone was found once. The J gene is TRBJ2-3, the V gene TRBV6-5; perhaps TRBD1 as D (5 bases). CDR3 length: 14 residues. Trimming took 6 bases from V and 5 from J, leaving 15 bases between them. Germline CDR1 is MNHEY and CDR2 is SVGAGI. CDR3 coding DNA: TGTGCCAGCAGCCGAGTTACAGGCGGAGATACGCAGTATTTT. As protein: CASSRVTGGDTQYF.

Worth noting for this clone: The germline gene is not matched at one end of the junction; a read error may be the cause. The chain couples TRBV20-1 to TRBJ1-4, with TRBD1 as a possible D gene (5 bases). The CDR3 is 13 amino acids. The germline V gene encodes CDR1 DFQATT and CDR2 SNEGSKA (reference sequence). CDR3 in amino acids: CSASRGVGRAPNF. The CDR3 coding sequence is TGCAGTGCTAGTAGAGGGGTCGGGCGTGCTCCTAATTTT.

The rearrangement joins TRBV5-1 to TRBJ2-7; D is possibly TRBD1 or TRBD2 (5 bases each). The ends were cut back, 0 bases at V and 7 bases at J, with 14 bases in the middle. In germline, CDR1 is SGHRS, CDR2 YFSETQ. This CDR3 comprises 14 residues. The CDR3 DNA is TGCGCCAGCAGCTTGGAGGGGCTTCCGGGGGAGCAGTACTTC. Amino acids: CASSLEGLPGEQYF.

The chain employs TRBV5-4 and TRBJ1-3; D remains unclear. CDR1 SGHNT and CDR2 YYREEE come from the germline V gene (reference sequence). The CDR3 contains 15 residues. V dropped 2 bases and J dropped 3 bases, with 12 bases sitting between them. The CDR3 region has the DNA TGTGCCAGCAGCTTTACGCGGCACCGTGGAAACACCATATATTTT. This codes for CASSFTRHRGNTIYF.

Here the CDR3 reads CASSLNQEGQPQHF. Written as DNA, the CDR3 is TGTGCCAGCAGTTTAAATCAGGAGGGTCAGCCCCAGCATTTT. This sequence joins TRBV6-1 and TRBJ1-5; D uncertain. The germline V gene has CDR1 MNHNS and CDR2 SASEGT. This CDR3 region has 14 residues. V dropped 5 bases and J dropped 6 bases, with 14 bases sitting between them.

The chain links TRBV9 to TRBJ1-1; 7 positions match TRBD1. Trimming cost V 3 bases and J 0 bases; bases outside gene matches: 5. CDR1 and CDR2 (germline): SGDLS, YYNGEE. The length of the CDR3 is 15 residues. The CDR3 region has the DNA TGTGCCAGCAGCGCAGGACAGGCGTTGAACACTGAAGCTTTCTTT. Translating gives CASSAGQALNTEAFF.

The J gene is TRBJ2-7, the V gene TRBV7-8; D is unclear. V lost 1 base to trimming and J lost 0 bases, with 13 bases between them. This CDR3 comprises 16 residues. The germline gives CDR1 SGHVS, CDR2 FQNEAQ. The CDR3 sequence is CASSLGSDPSSYEQYF. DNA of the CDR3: TGTGCCAGCAGCTTAGGCTCCGACCCGAGCTCCTACGAGCAGTACTTC.

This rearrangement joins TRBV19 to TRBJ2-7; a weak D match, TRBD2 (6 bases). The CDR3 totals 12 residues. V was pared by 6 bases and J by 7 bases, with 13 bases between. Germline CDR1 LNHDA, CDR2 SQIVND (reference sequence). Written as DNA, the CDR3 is TGTGCCAGTAGCGGGAGAACTTGGGAGCAGTACTTC. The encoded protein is CASSGRTWEQYF.

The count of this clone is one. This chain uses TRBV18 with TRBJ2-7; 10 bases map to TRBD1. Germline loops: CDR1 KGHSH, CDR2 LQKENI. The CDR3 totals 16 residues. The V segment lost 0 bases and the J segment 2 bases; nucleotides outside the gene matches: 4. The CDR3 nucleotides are TGTGCCAGCTCACCACCATACGGGACAGGGGCCTACGAGCAGTACTTC. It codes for CASSPPYGTGAYEQYF. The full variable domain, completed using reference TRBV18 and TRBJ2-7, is NAGVMQNPRHLVRRRGQEARLRCSPMKGHSHVYWYRQLPEEGLKFMVYLQKENIIDESGMPKERFSAEFPKEGPSILRIQQVVRGDSAAYFCASSPPYGTGAYEQYFGPGTRLTVT.

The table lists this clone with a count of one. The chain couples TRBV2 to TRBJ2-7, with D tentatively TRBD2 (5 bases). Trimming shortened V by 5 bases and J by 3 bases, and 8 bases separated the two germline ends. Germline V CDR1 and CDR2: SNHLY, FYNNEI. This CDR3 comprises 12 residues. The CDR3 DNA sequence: TGTGCCAGCAGTCCTACTAGCTACGAGCAGTACTTC. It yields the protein CASSPTSYEQYF.

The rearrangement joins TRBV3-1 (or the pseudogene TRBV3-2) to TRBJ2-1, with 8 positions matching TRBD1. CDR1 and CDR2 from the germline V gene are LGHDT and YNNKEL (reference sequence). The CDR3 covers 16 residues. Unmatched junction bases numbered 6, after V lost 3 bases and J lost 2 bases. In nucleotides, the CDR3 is TGTGCCAGCAGCCACCTGGACAGGGTCACCTACAATGAGCAGTTCTTC. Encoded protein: CASSHLDRVTYNEQFF.

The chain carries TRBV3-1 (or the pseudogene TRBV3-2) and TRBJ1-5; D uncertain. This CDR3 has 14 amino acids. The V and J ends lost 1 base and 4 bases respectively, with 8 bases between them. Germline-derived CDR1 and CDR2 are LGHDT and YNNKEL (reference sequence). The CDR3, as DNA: TGTGCCAGCAGCCAAGCGGGCGGGAATCAGCCCCAGCATTTT. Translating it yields CASSQAGGNQPQHF.

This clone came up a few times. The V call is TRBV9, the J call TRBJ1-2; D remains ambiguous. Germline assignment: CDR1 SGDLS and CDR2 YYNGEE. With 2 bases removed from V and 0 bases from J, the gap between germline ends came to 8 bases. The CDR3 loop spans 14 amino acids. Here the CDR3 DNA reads TGTGCCAGCAGCGTCCAAGGGCCTAACTATGGCTACACCTTC. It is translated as CASSVQGPNYGYTF.

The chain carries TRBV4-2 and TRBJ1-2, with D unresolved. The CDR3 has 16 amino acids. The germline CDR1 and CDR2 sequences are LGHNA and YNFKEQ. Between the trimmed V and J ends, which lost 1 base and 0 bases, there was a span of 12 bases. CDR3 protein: CASSQGSTRTNYGYTF. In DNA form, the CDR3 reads TGTGCCAGCAGCCAAGGTTCTACACGTACTAACTATGGCTACACCTTC.

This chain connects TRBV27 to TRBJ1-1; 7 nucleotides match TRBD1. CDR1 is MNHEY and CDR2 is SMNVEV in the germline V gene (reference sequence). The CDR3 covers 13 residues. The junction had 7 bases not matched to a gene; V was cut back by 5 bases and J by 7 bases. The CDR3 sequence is CASSTDRTHEAFF. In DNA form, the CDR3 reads TGTGCCAGCAGTACGGACAGGACCCATGAAGCTTTCTTT.

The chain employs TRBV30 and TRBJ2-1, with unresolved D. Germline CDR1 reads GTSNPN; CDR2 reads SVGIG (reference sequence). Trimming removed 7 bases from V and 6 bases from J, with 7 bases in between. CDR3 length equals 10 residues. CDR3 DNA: TGTGCCTCAGGACGCAATGAGCAGTTCTTC. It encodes CASGRNEQFF. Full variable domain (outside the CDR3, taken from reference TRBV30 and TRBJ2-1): SQTIHQWPATLVQPVGSPLSLECTVEGTSNPNLYWYRQAAGRGLQLLFYSVGIGQISSEVPQNLSASRPQDRQFILSSKKLLLSDSGFYLCASGRNEQFFGPGTRLTVL.

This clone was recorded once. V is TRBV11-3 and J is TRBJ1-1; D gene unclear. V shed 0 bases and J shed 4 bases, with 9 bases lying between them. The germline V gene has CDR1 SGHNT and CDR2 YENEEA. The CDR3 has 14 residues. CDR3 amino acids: CASSLEGSGTEAFF. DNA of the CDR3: TGTGCCAGCAGCTTAGAGGGGTCAGGCACTGAAGCTTTCTTT.

The CDR3, as DNA: TGTGCCACCCAGGTGAGCGAGCAGTACTTC. Residues: CATQVSEQYF. The chain has TRBV24-1 and TRBJ2-7; D is undetermined. This CDR3 region has 10 residues. Trimming removed 9 bases at V and 6 bases at J, with 8 bases between. Germline V lookup: CDR1 KGHDR, CDR2 SFDVKD.

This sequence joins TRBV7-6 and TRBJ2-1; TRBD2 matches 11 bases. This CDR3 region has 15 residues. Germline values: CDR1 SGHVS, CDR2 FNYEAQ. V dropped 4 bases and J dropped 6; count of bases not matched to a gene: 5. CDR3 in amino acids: CASSSGLAETNEQFF. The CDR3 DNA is TGTGCCAGCAGCTCGGGACTAGCGGAGACCAATGAGCAGTTCTTC.

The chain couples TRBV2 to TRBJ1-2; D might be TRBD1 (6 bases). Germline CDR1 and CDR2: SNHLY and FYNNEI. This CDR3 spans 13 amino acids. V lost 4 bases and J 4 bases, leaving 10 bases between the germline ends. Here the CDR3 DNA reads TGTGCCAGCAGTGCGGGACACACCTATGGCTACACCTTC. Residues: CASSAGHTYGYTF.

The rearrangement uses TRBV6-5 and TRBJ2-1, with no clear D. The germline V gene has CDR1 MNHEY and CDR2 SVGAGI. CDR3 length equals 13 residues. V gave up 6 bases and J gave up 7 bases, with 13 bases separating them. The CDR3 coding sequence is TGTGCCAGCAGAACCGACGGTGGGAATGAGCAGTTCTTC. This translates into CASRTDGGNEQFF.

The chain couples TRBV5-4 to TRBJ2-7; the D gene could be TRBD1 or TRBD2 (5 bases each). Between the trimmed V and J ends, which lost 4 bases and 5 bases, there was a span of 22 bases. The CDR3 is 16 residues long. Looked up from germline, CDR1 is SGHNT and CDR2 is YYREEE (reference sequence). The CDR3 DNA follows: TGTGCCAGCAGCGACTCCGGGACGGCTATGTTCGACGAGCAGTACTTC. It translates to CASSDSGTAMFDEQYF.

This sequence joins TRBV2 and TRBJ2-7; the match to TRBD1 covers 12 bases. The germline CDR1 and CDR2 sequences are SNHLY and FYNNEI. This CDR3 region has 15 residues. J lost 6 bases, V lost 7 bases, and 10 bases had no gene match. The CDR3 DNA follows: TGTGCCAGCACCCTTGGTGGGACAGGGGGCGCCGAGCAGTACTTC. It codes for CASTLGGTGGAEQYF.

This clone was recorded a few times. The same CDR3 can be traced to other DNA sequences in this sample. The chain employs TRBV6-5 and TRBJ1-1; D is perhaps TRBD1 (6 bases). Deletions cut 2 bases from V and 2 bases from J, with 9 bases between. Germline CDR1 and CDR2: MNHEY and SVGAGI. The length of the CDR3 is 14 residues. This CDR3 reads CASSYGGANTEAFF. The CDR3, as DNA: TGTGCCAGCAGTTACGGGGGGGCTAACACTGAAGCTTTCTTT.

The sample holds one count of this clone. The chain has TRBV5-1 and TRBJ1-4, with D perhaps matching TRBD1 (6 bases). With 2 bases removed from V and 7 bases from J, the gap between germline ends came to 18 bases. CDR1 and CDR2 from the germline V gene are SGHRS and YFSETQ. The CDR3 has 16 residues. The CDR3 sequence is CASSLSLTGSGEKLFF. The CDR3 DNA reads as TGCGCCAGCAGCTTATCCCTGACAGGATCGGGTGAAAAACTGTTTTTT.

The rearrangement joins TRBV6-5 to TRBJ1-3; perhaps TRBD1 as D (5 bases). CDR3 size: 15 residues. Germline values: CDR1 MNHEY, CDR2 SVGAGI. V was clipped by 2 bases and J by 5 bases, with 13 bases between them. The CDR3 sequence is CASSYGWGSRNTIYF. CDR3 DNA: TGTGCCAGCAGTTACGGGTGGGGCTCCCGAAACACCATATATTTT.

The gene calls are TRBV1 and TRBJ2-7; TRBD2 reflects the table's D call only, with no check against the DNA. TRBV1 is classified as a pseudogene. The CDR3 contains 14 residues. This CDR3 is CTSSQDQDFHEQYF. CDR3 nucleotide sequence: TGCACCAGCAGCCAAGATCAAGACTTCCACGAGCAGTACTTC.

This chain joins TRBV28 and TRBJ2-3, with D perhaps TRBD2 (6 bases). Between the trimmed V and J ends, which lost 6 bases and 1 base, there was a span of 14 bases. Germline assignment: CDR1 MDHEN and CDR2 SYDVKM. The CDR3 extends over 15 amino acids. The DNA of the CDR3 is TGTGCCAGCAGCTTCTCTGGCGGGGGCACAGATACGCAGTATTTT. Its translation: CASSFSGGGTDTQYF.